This entry lists 12 T cell receptor beta chains sequenced from one sample in a study of response to subunit inactivated influenza vaccine. TCRdb called the RT-PCR reads again in MiXCR, with one record for every CDR3 protein. The sample holds a few hundred thousand distinct CDR3 sequences, 21% seen once. The sequencing used PBMCs from blood, collected 21 months after vaccination. These receptors were collected from a man aged 50 to 75 who received an inactivated influenza vaccine.

V usage is TRBV29-1 and J usage is TRBJ2-7, with 9 positions matching TRBD1. Per the germline V gene, CDR1 is SQVTM and CDR2 is ANQGSEA. There are 17 residues in the CDR3. V shed 4 bases and J 4 bases; nucleotides not matched to a gene: 17. CDR3 sequence: CSVARDRVFASSYEQYF. The CDR3 coding sequence is TGCAGCGTTGCCCGGGACAGGGTGTTTGCGTCTAGTTACGAGCAGTACTTC.

The V and J genes are TRBV20-1 and TRBJ1-5, with D unclear. V dropped 2 bases and J dropped 4 bases, with 15 bases sitting between them. This CDR3 contains 15 residues. CDR1 DFQATT and CDR2 SNEGSKA come from the germline V gene (reference sequence). CDR3 DNA sequence: TGCAGTGCTAGATTCCTAGGCAGTCTTAATCAGCCCCAGCATTTT. Its protein product is CSARFLGSLNQPQHF.

The V and J genes are TRBV11-1 and TRBJ2-7; TRBD2 agrees at 7 bases. The ends lost 2 bases at V and 4 bases at J; junction bases unmatched: 11. The CDR3 runs 16 residues. CDR1 and CDR2 (germline): SGHAT, FQDESV (reference sequence). CDR3 coding DNA: TGTGCCAGCAGCTTACTCGGTCGGGAGGAGCTGTACGAGCAGTACTTC. Translating gives CASSLLGREELYEQYF.

This clonotype was seen a few times. V usage is TRBV7-2 and J usage is TRBJ2-4; 8 positions match TRBD1. Germline V gene sequence: CDR1 SGHTA, CDR2 FQGNSA. V was clipped by 5 bases and J by 10 bases; unmatched bases: 10. The CDR3 totals 14 residues. The CDR3 DNA follows: TGTGCCAGCAGCCCAAAGACAGGGGCGTCGATTCAGTACTTC. Its protein product is CASSPKTGASIQYF.

The CDR3, as DNA: TGTGCCAGCAGCTCGACCGGGACCGTTAGCAATCAGCCCCAGCATTTT. It codes for CASSSTGTVSNQPQHF. V gene TRBV7-2 combines with J gene TRBJ1-5; a possible D gene is TRBD1 (5 bases). This CDR3 region has 16 residues. In germline, CDR1 is SGHTA, CDR2 FQGNSA. V was trimmed by 4 bases and J by 0 bases, leaving 13 bases between them.

This clonotype was seen more than once but under ten times. The chain is built from TRBV5-1 and TRBJ2-7; D is undetermined. CDR1 and CDR2 (germline): SGHRS, YFSETQ. This CDR3 spans 15 amino acids. Trimming removed 0 bases from V and 0 bases from J, with 10 bases in between. CDR3 in amino acids: CASSLGRETSYEQYF. The CDR3 region has the DNA TGCGCCAGCAGCTTGGGAAGGGAAACCTCCTACGAGCAGTACTTC.

This clonotype has a handful of counts. The V and J genes are TRBV11-2 and TRBJ2-7; D possibly uses TRBD1 or TRBD2 (5 bases each). The length of the CDR3 is 14 residues. The germline V gene encodes CDR1 SGHAT and CDR2 FQNNGV. Trimming shortened V by 4 bases and J by 3 bases, and 13 bases separated the two germline ends. CDR3 loop: CASSWDPSGYEQYF. The CDR3 region has the DNA TGTGCCAGCAGCTGGGACCCCAGCGGCTACGAGCAGTACTTC.

A remark on this clonotype: The CDR3 carries no conserved terminal phenylalanine or tryptophan, so it likely arises from a read error. The V call is TRBV5-1, the J call TRBJ2-2; D is ambiguous. CDR1 is SGHRS and CDR2 is YFSETQ in the germline V gene. Deletions cut 2 bases from V and 1 base from J, with 9 bases between. The CDR3 has 15 residues. The CDR3 region has the DNA TGCGCCAGCAGCTTATGGGGAATGAACACCGGGGAGCTGTTTTAT. Amino acids: CASSLWGMNTGELFY.

There are many counts of this clonotype. The chain has TRBV4-3 and TRBJ2-2, with D possibly being TRBD2 (6 bases). This CDR3 is 15 amino acids long. Per germline, CDR1 LGHNA and CDR2 YSLEER. V lost 2 bases to trimming and J lost 8 bases, with 15 bases between them. DNA of the CDR3: TGCGCCAGCAGCCAAAACCAGGGAGGTACGGGGGAGCTGTTTTTT. Residues: CASSQNQGGTGELFF.

This clonotype was seen only a few times. The chain carries TRBV7-2 and TRBJ1-5; no firm D call. Between the trimmed V and J ends, which lost 5 bases and 1 base, there was a span of 12 bases. This CDR3 is 15 amino acids long. Germline V gives CDR1 SGHTA, CDR2 FQGNSA. DNA for the CDR3: TGTGCCAGCAGCCGTCCCGGGCCGAGCAATCAGCCCCAGCATTTT. This gives the protein CASSRPGPSNQPQHF.

This clonotype was detected a few times. The V gene is TRBV20-1, the J gene TRBJ1-3, with TRBD1 matching over 7 bases. V shed 6 bases, J shed 0 bases, and the junction held 5 bases outside the gene matches. This CDR3 region has 14 residues. In germline, CDR1 is DFQATT, CDR2 SNEGSKA (reference sequence). This CDR3 reads CSANRDSSGNTIYF. The CDR3 coding sequence is TGCAGTGCAAACCGGGACAGCTCTGGAAACACCATATATTTT.

This CDR3 is CATSPRSYSGNTIYF. The CDR3 bases are TGTGCCACCAGCCCCCGCAGCTACTCTGGAAACACCATATATTTT. The chain couples TRBV25-1 to TRBJ1-3; D remains unclear. Germline assignment: CDR1 MGHDK and CDR2 SYGVNS. The CDR3 has 15 amino acids. Trimming cost V 10 bases and J 0 bases, with 16 bases left between them. Using reference TRBV25-1 and TRBJ1-3 for the parts outside the CDR3, the full variable domain is EADIYQTPRYLVIGTGKKITLECSQTMGHDKMYWYQQDPGMELHLIHYSYGVNSTEKGDLSSESTVSRIRTEHFPLTLESARPSHTSQYLCATSPRSYSGNTIYFGEGSWLTVV.